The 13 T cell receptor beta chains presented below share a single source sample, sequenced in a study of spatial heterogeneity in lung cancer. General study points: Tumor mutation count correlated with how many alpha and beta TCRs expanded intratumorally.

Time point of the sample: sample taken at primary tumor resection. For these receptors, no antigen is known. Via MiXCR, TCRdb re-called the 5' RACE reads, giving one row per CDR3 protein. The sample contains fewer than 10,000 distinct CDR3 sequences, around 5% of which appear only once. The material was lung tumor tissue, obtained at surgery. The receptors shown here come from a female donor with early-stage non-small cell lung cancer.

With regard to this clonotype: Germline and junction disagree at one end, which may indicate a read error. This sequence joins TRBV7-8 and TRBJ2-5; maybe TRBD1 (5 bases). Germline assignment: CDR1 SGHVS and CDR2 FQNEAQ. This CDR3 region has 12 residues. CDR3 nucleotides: TGTGACAGCAGCTTTAACAGGGAGACCCAGTACTTC. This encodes CDSSFNRETQYF.

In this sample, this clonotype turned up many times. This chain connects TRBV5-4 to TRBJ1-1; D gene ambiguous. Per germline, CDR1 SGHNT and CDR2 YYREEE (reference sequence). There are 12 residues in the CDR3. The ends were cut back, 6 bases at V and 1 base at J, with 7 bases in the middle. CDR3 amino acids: CASKKENTEAFF. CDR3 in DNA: TGTGCCAGCAAAAAGGAGAACACTGAAGCTTTCTTT. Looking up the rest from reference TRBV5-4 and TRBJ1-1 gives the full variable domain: ETGVTQSPTHLIKTRGQQVTLRCSSQSGHNTVSWYQQALGQGPQFIFQYYREEENGRGNFPPRFSGLQFPNYSSELNVNALELDDSALYLCASKKENTEAFFGQGTRLTVV.

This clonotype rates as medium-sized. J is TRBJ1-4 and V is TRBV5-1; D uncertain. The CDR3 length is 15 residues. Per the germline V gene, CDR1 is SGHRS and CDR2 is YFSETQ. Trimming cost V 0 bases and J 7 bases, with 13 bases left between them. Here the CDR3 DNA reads TGCGCCAGCAGCTTGGGGGGTACGCAAGGTGAAAAACTGTTTTTT. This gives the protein CASSLGGTQGEKLFF.

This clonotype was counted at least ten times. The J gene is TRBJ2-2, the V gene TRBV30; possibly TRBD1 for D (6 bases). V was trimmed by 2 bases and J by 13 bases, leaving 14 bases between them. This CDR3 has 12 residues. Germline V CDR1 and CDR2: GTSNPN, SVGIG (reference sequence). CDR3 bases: TGTGCCTGGAGTCCGACAGGAAGGGTGCTGTTTTTT. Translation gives CAWSPTGRVLFF. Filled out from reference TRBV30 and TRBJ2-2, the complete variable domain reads SQTIHQWPATLVQPVGSPLSLECTVEGTSNPNLYWYRQAAGRGLQLLFYSVGIGQISSEVPQNLSASRPQDRQFILSSKKLLLSDSGFYLCAWSPTGRVLFFGEGSRLTVL.

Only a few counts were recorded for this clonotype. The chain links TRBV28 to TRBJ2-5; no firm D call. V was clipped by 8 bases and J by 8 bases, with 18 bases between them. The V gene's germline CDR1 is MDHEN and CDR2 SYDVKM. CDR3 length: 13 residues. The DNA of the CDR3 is TGTGCCAGCGGATTAACACACGGTGGTACCCAGTACTTC. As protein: CASGLTHGGTQYF. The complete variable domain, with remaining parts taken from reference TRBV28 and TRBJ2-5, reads DVKVTQSSRYLVKRTGEKVFLECVQDMDHENMFWYRQDPGLGLRLIYFSYDVKMKEKGDIPEGYSVSREKKERFSLILESASTNQTSMYLCASGLTHGGTQYFGPGTRLLVL.

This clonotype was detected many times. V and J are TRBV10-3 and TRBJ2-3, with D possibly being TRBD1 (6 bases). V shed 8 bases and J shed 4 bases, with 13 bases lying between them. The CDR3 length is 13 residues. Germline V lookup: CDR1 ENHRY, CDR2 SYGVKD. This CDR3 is CAIGGPGADTQYF. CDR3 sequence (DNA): TGTGCCATCGGGGGCCCCGGCGCAGATACGCAGTATTTT.

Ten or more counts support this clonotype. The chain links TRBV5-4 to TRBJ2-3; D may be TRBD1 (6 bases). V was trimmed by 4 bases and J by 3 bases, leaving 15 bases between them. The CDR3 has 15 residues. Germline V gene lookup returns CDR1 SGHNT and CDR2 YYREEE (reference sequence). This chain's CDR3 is CASSRERGNTDTQYF. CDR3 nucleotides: TGTGCCAGCAGCCGCGAGAGGGGGAATACAGATACGCAGTATTTT. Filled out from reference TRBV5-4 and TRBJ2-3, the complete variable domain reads ETGVTQSPTHLIKTRGQQVTLRCSSQSGHNTVSWYQQALGQGPQFIFQYYREEENGRGNFPPRFSGLQFPNYSSELNVNALELDDSALYLCASSRERGNTDTQYFGPGTRLTVL.

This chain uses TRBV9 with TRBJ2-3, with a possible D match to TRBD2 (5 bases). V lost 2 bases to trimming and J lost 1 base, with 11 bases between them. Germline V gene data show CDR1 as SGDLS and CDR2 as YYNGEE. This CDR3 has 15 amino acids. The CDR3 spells CASSVLARGTDTQYF. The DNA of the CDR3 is TGTGCCAGCAGCGTCCTAGCCCGGGGCACAGATACGCAGTATTTT.

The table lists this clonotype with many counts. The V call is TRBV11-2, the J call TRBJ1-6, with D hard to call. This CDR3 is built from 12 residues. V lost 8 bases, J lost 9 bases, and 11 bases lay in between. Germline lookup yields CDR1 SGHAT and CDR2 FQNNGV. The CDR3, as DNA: TGTGCCAGCGGGCTTAAGAGTTCACCCCTCCACTTT. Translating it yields CASGLKSSPLHF.

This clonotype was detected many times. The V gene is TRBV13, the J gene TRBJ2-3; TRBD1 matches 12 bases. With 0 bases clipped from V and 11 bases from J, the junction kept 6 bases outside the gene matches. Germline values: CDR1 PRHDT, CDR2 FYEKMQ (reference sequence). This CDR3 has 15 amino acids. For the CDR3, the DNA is TGTGCCAGCAGCTTAGGCCAAGGGACAGGGGGCTGGCAGTATTTT. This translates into CASSLGQGTGGWQYF.

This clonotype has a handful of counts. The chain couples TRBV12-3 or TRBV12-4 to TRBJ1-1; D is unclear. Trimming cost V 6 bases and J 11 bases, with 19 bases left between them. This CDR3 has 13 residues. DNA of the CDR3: TGTGCCAGCAGCTTCGCTGAGAAGGTCGGGGCTTTCTTT. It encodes CASSFAEKVGAFF.

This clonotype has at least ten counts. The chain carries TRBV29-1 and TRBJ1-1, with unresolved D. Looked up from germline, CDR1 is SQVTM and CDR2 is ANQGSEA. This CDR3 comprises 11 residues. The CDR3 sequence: CRSETDTEAFF. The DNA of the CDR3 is TGCAGATCGGAGACCGACACTGAAGCTTTCTTT.

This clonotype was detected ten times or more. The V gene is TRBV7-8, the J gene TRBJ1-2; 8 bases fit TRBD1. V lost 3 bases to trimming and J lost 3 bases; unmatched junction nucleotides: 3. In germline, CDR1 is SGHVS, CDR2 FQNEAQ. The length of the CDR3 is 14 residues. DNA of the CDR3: TGTGCCAGCAGCTTTATGGACAGGGACTATGGCTACACCTTC. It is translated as CASSFMDRDYGYTF.